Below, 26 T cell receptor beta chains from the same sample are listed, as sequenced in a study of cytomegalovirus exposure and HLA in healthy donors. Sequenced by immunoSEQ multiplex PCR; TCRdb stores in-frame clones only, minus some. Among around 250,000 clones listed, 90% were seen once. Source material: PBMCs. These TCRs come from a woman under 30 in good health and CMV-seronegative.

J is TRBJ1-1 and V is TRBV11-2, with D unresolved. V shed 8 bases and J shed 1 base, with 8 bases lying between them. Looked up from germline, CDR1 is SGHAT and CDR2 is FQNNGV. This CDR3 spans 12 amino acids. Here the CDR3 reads CASLRQNTEAFF. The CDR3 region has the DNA TGTGCCAGCTTGCGGCAGAACACTGAAGCTTTCTTT.

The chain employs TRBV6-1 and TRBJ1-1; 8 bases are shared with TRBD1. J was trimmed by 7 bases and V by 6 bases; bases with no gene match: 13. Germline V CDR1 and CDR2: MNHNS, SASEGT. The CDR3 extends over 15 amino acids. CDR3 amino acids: CASRDVGQGVIEAFF. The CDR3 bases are TGTGCCAGCAGGGATGTCGGACAGGGAGTTATTGAAGCTTTCTTT.

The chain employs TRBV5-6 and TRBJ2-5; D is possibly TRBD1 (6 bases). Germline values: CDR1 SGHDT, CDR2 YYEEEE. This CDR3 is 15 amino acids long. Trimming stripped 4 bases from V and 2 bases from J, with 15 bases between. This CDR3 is CASSQSPGVQETQYF. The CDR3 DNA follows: TGTGCCAGCAGCCAAAGCCCAGGGGTACAAGAGACCCAGTACTTC.

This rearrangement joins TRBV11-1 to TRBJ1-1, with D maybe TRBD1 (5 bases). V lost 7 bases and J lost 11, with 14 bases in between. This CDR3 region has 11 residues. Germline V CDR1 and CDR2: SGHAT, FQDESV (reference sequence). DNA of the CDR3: TGTGCCAGCACCGATCCGGGGGGTGCTTTCTTT. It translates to CASTDPGGAFF.

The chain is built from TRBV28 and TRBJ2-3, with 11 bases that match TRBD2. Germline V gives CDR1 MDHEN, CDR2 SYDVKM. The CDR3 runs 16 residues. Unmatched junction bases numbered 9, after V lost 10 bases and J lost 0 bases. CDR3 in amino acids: CATNSPSGGSTDTQYF. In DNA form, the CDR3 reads TGTGCCACCAACTCCCCTAGCGGGGGGAGCACAGATACGCAGTATTTT. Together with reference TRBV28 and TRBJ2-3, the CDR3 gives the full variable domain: DVKVTQSSRYLVKRTGEKVFLECVQDMDHENMFWYRQDPGLGLRLIYFSYDVKMKEKGDIPEGYSVSREKKERFSLILESASTNQTSMYLCATNSPSGGSTDTQYFGPGTRLTVL.

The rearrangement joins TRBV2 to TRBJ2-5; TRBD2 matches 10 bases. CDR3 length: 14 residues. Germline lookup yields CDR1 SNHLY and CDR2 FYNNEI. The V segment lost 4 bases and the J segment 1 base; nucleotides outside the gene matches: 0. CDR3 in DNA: TGTGCCAGCAGTGGACTAGCGGGCCAAGAGACCCAGTACTTC. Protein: CASSGLAGQETQYF.

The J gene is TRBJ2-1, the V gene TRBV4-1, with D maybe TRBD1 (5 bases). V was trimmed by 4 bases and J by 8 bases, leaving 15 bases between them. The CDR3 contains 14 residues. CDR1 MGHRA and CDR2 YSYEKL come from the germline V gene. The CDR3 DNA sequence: TGCGCCAGCAGCCCAAGTTCAGGGTTCGATGAGCAGTTCTTC. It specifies CASSPSSGFDEQFF.

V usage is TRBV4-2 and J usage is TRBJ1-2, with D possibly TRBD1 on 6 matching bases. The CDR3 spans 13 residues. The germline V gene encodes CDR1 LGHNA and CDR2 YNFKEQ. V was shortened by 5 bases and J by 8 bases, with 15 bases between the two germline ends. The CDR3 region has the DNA TGTGCCAGCAGCGCCTCCTACAGGGACGGCTACACCTTC. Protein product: CASSASYRDGYTF.

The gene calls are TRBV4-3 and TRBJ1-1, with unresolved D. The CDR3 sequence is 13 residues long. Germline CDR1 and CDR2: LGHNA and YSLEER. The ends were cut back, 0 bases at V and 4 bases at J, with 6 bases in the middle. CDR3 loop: CASSQDVFTEAFF. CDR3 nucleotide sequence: TGCGCCAGCAGCCAAGACGTGTTCACTGAAGCTTTCTTT.

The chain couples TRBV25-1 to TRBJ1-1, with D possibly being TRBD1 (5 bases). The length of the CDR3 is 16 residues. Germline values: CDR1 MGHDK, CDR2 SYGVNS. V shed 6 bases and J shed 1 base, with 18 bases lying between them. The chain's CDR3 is CASSPPQGIQNTEAFF. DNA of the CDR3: TGTGCCAGCAGCCCCCCCCAGGGAATACAGAACACTGAAGCTTTCTTT.

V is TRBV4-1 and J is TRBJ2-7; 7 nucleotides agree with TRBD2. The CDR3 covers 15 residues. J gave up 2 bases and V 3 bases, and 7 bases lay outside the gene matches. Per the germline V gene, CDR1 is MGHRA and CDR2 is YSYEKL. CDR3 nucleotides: TGCGCCAGCAGCCATCTAGCGGCAACCGCCTACGAGCAGTACTTC. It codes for CASSHLAATAYEQYF.

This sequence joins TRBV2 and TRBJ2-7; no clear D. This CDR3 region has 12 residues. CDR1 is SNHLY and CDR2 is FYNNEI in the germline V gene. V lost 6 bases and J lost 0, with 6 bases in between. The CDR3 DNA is TGTGCCAGCAGCTGGAGCTCCTACGAGCAGTACGTC. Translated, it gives CASSWSSYEQYV.

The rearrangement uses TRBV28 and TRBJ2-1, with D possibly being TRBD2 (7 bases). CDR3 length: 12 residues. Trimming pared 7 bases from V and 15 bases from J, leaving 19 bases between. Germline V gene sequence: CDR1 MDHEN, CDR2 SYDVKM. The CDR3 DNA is TGTGCCAGCATGCCAGCGGGGACACGATTGTTCTTC. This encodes CASMPAGTRLFF.

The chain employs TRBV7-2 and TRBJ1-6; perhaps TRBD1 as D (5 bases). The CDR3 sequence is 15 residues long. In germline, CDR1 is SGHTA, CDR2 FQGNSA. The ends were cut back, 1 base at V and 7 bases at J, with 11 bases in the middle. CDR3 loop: CASSLEQGWNSPLHF. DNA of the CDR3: TGTGCCAGCAGCTTAGAGCAGGGTTGGAATTCACCCCTCCACTTT. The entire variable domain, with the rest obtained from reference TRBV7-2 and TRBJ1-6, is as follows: GAGVSQSPSNKVTEKGKDVELRCDPISGHTALYWYRQSLGQGLEFLIYFQGNSAPDKSGLPSDRFSAERTGGSVSTLTIQRTQQEDSAVYLCASSLEQGWNSPLHFGNGTRLTVT.

CDR3 coding DNA: TGTGCCAGTAGTCCCATTGGGGGACAGGGGAAGAACACTGAAGCTTTCTTT. Its protein product is CASSPIGGQGKNTEAFF. The chain recombines TRBV19 with TRBJ1-1, with 10 positions matching TRBD1. Germline CDR1 and CDR2: LNHDA and SQIVND (reference sequence). With 5 bases clipped from V and 1 base from J, the junction kept 10 bases outside the gene matches. The CDR3 spans 17 residues.

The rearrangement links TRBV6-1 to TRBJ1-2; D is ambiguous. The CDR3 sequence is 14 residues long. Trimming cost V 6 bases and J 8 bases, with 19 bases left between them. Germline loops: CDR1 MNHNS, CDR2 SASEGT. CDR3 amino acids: CASSTLDFGSGYTF. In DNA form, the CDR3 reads TGTGCCAGCAGCACCCTTGATTTTGGGAGCGGCTACACCTTC.

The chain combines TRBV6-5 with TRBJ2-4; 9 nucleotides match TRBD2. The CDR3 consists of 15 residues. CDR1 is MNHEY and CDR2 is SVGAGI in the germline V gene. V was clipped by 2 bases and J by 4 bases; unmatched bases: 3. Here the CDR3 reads CASSYVAGDKNIQYF. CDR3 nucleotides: TGTGCCAGCAGTTACGTAGCGGGGGATAAAAACATTCAGTACTTC.

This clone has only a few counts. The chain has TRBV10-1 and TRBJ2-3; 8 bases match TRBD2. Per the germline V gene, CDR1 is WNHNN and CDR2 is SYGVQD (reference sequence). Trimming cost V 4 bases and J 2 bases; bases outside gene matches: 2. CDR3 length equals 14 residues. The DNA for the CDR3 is TGCGCCAGCAGTGCGGGGGGGAACACAGATACGCAGTATTTT. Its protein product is CASSAGGNTDTQYF.

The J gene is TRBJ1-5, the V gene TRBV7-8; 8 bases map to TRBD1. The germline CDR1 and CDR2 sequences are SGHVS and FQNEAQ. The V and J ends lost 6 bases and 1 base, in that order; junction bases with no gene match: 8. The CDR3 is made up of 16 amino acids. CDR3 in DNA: TGTGCCAGCAGTAGTCAGGGGGCATGGAGCAATCAGCCCCAGCATTTT. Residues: CASSSQGAWSNQPQHF.

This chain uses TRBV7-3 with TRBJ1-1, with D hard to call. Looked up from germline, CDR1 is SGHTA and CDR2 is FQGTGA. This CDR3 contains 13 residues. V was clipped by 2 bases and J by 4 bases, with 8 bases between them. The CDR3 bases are TGTGCCAGCAGCTTAGAACAGACCACTGAAGCTTTCTTT. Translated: CASSLEQTTEAFF.

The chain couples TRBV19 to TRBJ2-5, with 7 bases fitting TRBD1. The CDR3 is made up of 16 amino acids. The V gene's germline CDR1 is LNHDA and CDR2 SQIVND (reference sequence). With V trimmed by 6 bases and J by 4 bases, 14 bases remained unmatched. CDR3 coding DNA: TGTGCCAGTAGCCTCAACTCAGGGGGTATCGGAGAGACCCAGTACTTC. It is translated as CASSLNSGGIGETQYF. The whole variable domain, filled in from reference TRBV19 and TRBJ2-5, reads DGGITQSPKYLFRKEGQNVTLSCEQNLNHDAMYWYRQDPGQGLRLIYYSQIVNDFQKGDIAEGYSVSREKKESFPLTVTSAQKNPTAFYLCASSLNSGGIGETQYFGPGTRLLVL.

The CDR3 region is CASSLDRGQYEQYF. The CDR3 bases are TGTGCCAGCAGCTTAGACCGGGGTCAATACGAGCAGTACTTC. The chain couples TRBV7-2 to TRBJ2-7; maybe TRBD2 (5 bases). The V and J ends lost 1 base and 4 bases respectively, with 11 bases between them. CDR3 length: 14 amino acids. The germline V gene encodes CDR1 SGHTA and CDR2 FQGNSA.

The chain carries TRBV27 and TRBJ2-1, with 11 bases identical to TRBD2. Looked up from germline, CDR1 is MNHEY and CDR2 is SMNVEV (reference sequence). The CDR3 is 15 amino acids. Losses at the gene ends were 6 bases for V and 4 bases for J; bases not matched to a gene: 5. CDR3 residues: CASRYSGGVYNEQFF. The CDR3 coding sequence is TGTGCCAGCAGATATAGCGGGGGGGTTTACAATGAGCAGTTCTTC.

This CDR3 reads CASRGQGANTGELFF. CDR3 bases: TGTGCCAGCAGGGGACAGGGGGCGAACACCGGGGAGCTGTTTTTT. The chain combines TRBV28 with TRBJ2-2; TRBD1 aligns across 11 bases. This CDR3 has 15 amino acids. The junction had 0 bases not matched to a gene; V was cut back by 6 bases and J by 0 bases. Per germline, CDR1 MDHEN and CDR2 SYDVKM.

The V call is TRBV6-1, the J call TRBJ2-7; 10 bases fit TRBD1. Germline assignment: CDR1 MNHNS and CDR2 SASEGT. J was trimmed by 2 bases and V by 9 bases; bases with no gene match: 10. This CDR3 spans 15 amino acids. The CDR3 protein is CASKLRGTGAYEQYV. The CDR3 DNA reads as TGTGCCAGTAAACTACGGGGGACAGGGGCCTACGAGCAGTACGTC.

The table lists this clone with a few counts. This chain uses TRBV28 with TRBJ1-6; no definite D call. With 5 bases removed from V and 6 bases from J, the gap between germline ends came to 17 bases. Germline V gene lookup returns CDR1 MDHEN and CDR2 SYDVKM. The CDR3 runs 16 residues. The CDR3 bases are TGTGCCAGCAGTCCTATCCGAGGCGCCCCTAATTCACCCCTCCACTTT. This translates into CASSPIRGAPNSPLHF. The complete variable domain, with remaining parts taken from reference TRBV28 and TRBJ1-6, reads DVKVTQSSRYLVKRTGEKVFLECVQDMDHENMFWYRQDPGLGLRLIYFSYDVKMKEKGDIPEGYSVSREKKERFSLILESASTNQTSMYLCASSPIRGAPNSPLHFGNGTRLTVT.